The 16 T cell receptor beta chains given below trace back to one sample, sequenced in a study of T cell repertoires in cytomegalovirus infection. Which antigens these TCRs recognize remains unknown. From the reads, TCRdb called clonotypes with MiXCR, one entry per CDR3 protein. The sample yields roughly 990,000 distinct CDR3 sequences, around 29% seen once. Sequencing used cultured CD8+ T cells from PBMCs, obtained from culture after CMV antigen stimulation. The receptors were gathered from a human donor in good health (CMV status not recorded). Some clones in this sample may be carry-over from other donors' samples.

The genes are TRBV6-5 and TRBJ2-7; D gene unclear. From germline, CDR1 is MNHEY and CDR2 SVGAGI. This CDR3 contains 16 residues. V was pared by 6 bases and J by 0 bases, with 18 bases between. As DNA, the CDR3 is TGTGCCAGCAGACTCAACGAACAGTGGGCCTCCTACGAGCAGTACTTC. Translation gives CASRLNEQWASYEQYF.

The CDR3 loop is CASSLPPSGDNAYEQYV. CDR3 sequence (DNA): TGTGCCAGCAGCTTACCACCATCAGGGGATAATGCCTACGAGCAGTACGTC. This rearrangement joins TRBV11-2 to TRBJ2-7; a possible D gene is TRBD1 (6 bases). CDR1 SGHAT and CDR2 FQNNGV come from the germline V gene. Trimming cost V 2 bases and J 2 bases, with 19 bases left between them. The CDR3 is made up of 17 amino acids.

The rearrangement uses TRBV2 and TRBJ2-5; no firm D call. V was clipped by 4 bases and J by 5 bases, with 14 bases between them. Germline V gene sequence: CDR1 SNHLY, CDR2 FYNNEI. This CDR3 region has 14 residues. CDR3 residues: CASSVAVGWETQYF. The CDR3 bases are TGTGCCAGCAGTGTGGCAGTGGGATGGGAGACCCAGTACTTC.

The table lists this clonotype with a count of one. The chain joins TRBV9 to TRBJ2-3; maybe TRBD1 (5 bases). Germline-derived CDR1 and CDR2 are SGDLS and YYNGEE. The V end lost 0 bases, the J end lost 1 base, and 9 bases lay between the germline ends. CDR3 size: 15 residues. CDR3 region: CASSVEGVGTDTQYF. The CDR3 coding sequence is TGTGCCAGCAGCGTAGAAGGGGTTGGCACAGATACGCAGTATTTT.

In its sample, this clonotype was seen a few times. This chain uses TRBV6-5 with TRBJ1-5; D remains unclear. With 7 bases removed from V and 3 bases from J, the gap between germline ends came to 22 bases. Germline V gene lookup returns CDR1 MNHEY and CDR2 SVGAGI. CDR3 length: 17 amino acids. The CDR3 sequence: CASTHFLGGAPNQPQHF. The CDR3 nucleotides read TGTGCCAGCACTCACTTCCTCGGCGGCGCTCCCAATCAGCCCCAGCATTTT.

This clonotype appeared a few times. The rearrangement joins TRBV6-2 or TRBV6-3 to TRBJ1-5; TRBD1 aligns across 7 bases. Germline V gene sequence: CDR1 MNHEY, CDR2 SVGEGT. This CDR3 spans 14 amino acids. Germline trimming cut 2 bases from V and 4 bases from J; bases unmatched to any gene: 2. DNA for the CDR3: TGTGCCAGCAGTTACGTCAGGGGGAATCAGCCCCAGCATTTT. It is translated as CASSYVRGNQPQHF.

Details on this clonotype: A junction end diverges from the germline sequence, so it may reflect a read error. The chain links TRBV4-1 to TRBJ1-1; D unclear. This CDR3 comprises 15 residues. Germline lookup yields CDR1 MGHRA and CDR2 YSYEKL. CDR3 in DNA: TGTGCCAGCAGCCAAGATCCCGGACCCAAAGGTGAAGCTTTCTTT. It yields the protein CASSQDPGPKGEAFF.

Concerning this clonotype: A much bigger clone sits one base away, suggesting this may be a read error. The V call is TRBV6-2 or TRBV6-3, the J call TRBJ2-6; D uncertain. The CDR3 runs 16 residues. Deletions cut 8 bases from V and 11 bases from J, with 25 bases between. Germline loops: CDR1 MNHEY, CDR2 SVGEGT. The CDR3 DNA reads as TGTGCCAGCCGCACCGATCGTCTTGATAAGCCCGACGTCCTGACTTTC. Translating gives CASRTDRLDKPDVLTF.

V and J are TRBV7-9 and TRBJ2-7; the D is unclear. CDR1 and CDR2 from the germline V gene are SEHNR and FQNEAQ (reference sequence). Trimming took off 2 bases at V and 5 bases at J, with 4 bases between the two ends. This CDR3 is 11 amino acids long. CDR3 residues: CASSLSNEQYF. The CDR3 region has the DNA TGTGCCAGCAGCTTAAGCAACGAGCAGTACTTC.

Many counts were recorded for this clonotype. V is TRBV7-2 and J is TRBJ2-5, with TRBD2 matching 11 bases. The length of the CDR3 is 15 residues. Germline V lookup: CDR1 SGHTA, CDR2 FQGNSA. Unmatched junction bases numbered 1, after V lost 1 base and J lost 3 bases. CDR3 loop: CASSLELAGEETQYF. The CDR3 DNA reads as TGTGCCAGCAGCTTAGAACTAGCGGGGGAAGAGACCCAGTACTTC.

This CDR3 reads CASSPQAARSYEQYV. The CDR3 coding sequence is TGTGCCAGCAGTCCCCAGGCCGCCCGTTCCTACGAGCAGTACGTC. The chain links TRBV27 to TRBJ2-7; D is unclear. CDR3 length: 15 amino acids. V was trimmed by 5 bases and J by 1 base, leaving 15 bases between them. Germline CDR1 and CDR2: MNHEY and SMNVEV (reference sequence).

The chain recombines TRBV9 with TRBJ2-7, with D tentatively TRBD1 (6 bases). Germline V lookup: CDR1 SGDLS, CDR2 YYNGEE. Trimming pared 0 bases from V and 0 bases from J, leaving 10 bases between. The CDR3 has 15 residues. CDR3 protein: CASSVGDTPSYEQYF. The DNA of the CDR3 is TGTGCCAGCAGCGTAGGGGACACCCCCTCCTACGAGCAGTACTTC.

In this sample, this clonotype turned up a few times. The chain uses TRBV14 and TRBJ1-1; D is unresolved. Germline V gene sequence: CDR1 SGHDN, CDR2 FVKESK. Trimming took 1 base from V and 11 from J, leaving 11 bases between them. The CDR3 has 12 residues. CDR3 sequence (DNA): TGTGCCAGCAGCCAAGTGAGGAGTTTGGCTTTCTTT. It specifies CASSQVRSLAFF.

The rearrangement links TRBV5-1 to TRBJ2-7; D might be TRBD1 (6 bases). This CDR3 has 15 residues. CDR1 is SGHRS, CDR2 YFSETQ, per germline. The V end was cut by 2 bases, the J end by 5 bases, with 17 bases between. The CDR3 spells CASSFRGGYVHEQYF. The CDR3 nucleotides read TGCGCCAGCAGCTTCAGAGGGGGTTACGTCCACGAGCAGTACTTC.

This clonotype was seen a few times. The chain is built from TRBV24-1 and TRBJ2-2; no clear D. The CDR3 consists of 11 residues. CDR1 is KGHDR, CDR2 SFDVKD, per germline. Trimming shortened V by 9 bases and J by 4 bases, and 5 bases separated the two germline ends. The CDR3 spells CATGITGELFF. The DNA of the CDR3 is TGTGCCACCGGGATCACCGGGGAGCTGTTTTTT.

The chain joins TRBV20-1 to TRBJ2-7; possible D gene TRBD2, 5 bases. V was pared by 0 bases and J by 3 bases, with 9 bases between. Germline CDR1 DFQATT, CDR2 SNEGSKA (reference sequence). The CDR3 has 13 residues. CDR3 loop: CSARDRGGYEQYV. As DNA, the CDR3 is TGCAGTGCTAGAGATCGAGGAGGCTACGAGCAGTACGTC.